The 15 T cell receptor beta chains listed next were all sequenced from one sample in a study of cytomegalovirus exposure and HLA in healthy donors. PCR amplification relied on 60 Vbeta primers (plus 13 Jbeta primers). Sequencing was performed with immunoSEQ multiplex PCR; in TCRdb, only in-frame clones are kept and a portion is missing. This table holds 80,000 to 100,000 clones, about four fifths found once. The source material was PBMCs. All receptors come from a man aged 18 to 35 in good health and CMV-seropositive.

The chain has TRBV6-1 and TRBJ1-2; TRBD1 aligns across 9 bases. This CDR3 is 13 amino acids long. Trimming cost V 7 bases and J 8 bases; bases outside gene matches: 8. Germline values: CDR1 MNHNS, CDR2 SASEGT. CDR3 protein: CASTIRTGEGYTF. CDR3 coding DNA: TGTGCCAGCACCATAAGGACAGGGGAAGGCTACACCTTC.

J is TRBJ2-1 and V is TRBV28; D is uncertain. The CDR3 sequence is 16 residues long. Germline values: CDR1 MDHEN, CDR2 SYDVKM. V was trimmed by 4 bases and J by 5 bases, leaving 18 bases between them. The CDR3 nucleotides are TGTGCCAGCAGTTCCTTGACCCCCCTTGGGCACAATGAGCAGTTCTTC. It encodes CASSSLTPLGHNEQFF. The complete variable domain, with remaining parts taken from reference TRBV28 and TRBJ2-1, reads DVKVTQSSRYLVKRTGEKVFLECVQDMDHENMFWYRQDPGLGLRLIYFSYDVKMKEKGDIPEGYSVSREKKERFSLILESASTNQTSMYLCASSSLTPLGHNEQFFGPGTRLTVL.

The rearrangement uses TRBV7-3 and TRBJ2-5, with unresolved D. Germline V lookup: CDR1 SGHTA, CDR2 FQGTGA. The CDR3 loop spans 13 amino acids. With 1 base removed from V and 1 base from J, the gap between germline ends came to 4 bases. The CDR3 nucleotides are TGTGCCAGCAGCTTAAGCAGCCAAGAGACCCAGTACTTC. It is translated as CASSLSSQETQYF.

The CDR3 region has the DNA TGTGCCAGCAGCGTTAGGGACAGCTCTGGAAACACCATATATTTT. Its translation is CASSVRDSSGNTIYF. The gene calls are TRBV9 and TRBJ1-3; 7 positions match TRBD1. The CDR3 is 15 amino acids. V lost 2 bases, J lost 0 bases, and 2 bases stayed unmatched. CDR1 and CDR2 (germline): SGDLS, YYNGEE.

The chain uses TRBV5-4 and TRBJ2-3, with TRBD2 matching 7 bases. V was pared by 0 bases and J by 5 bases, with 6 bases of the junction left unmatched. CDR1 SGHNT and CDR2 YYREEE come from the germline V gene (reference sequence). This CDR3 spans 15 amino acids. The CDR3 DNA sequence: TGTGCCAGCAGCTTGGGGGGGGGTCGGGTAGATACGCAGTATTTT. Its translation: CASSLGGGRVDTQYF.

This chain links TRBV18 with TRBJ2-2; 9 nucleotides align to TRBD1. CDR3 length equals 15 residues. CDR1 is KGHSH, CDR2 LQKENI, per germline. V lost 6 bases, J lost 2 bases, and 4 bases stayed unmatched. The DNA for the CDR3 is TGTGCCAGCTCGCCGGGACAGGGCAACACCGGGGAGCTGTTTTTT. As protein: CASSPGQGNTGELFF.

The gene calls are TRBV6-1 and TRBJ1-1; D is unresolved. CDR1 is MNHNS and CDR2 is SASEGT in the germline V gene. There are 14 residues in the CDR3. V was shortened by 3 bases and J by 4 bases, with 12 bases between the two germline ends. The CDR3 nucleotides read TGTGCCAGCAGTGAGTGGAGGGTAGCCACTGAAGCTTTCTTT. It is translated as CASSEWRVATEAFF.

This clone appeared a single time. The chain has TRBV7-8 and TRBJ2-5; 16 bases fit TRBD2. V dropped 3 bases and J dropped 5; count of bases not matched to a gene: 9. This CDR3 spans 18 amino acids. Germline CDR1 SGHVS, CDR2 FQNEAQ. The CDR3 region is CASSFGTSGRGFRETQYF. The CDR3 coding sequence is TGTGCCAGCAGCTTCGGGACTAGCGGGAGGGGGTTCCGGGAGACCCAGTACTTC.

The chain couples TRBV28 to TRBJ2-7; D gene ambiguous. The CDR3 consists of 14 residues. Trimming took 3 bases from V and 0 from J, leaving 9 bases between them. Germline V CDR1 and CDR2: MDHEN, SYDVKM. The CDR3: CASSFLADSYEQYF. The CDR3, as DNA: TGTGCCAGCAGTTTTCTGGCAGACTCCTACGAGCAGTACTTC.

Of note for this clone: An end of the junction does not agree with germline; a read error may underlie this. V usage is TRBV7-9 and J usage is TRBJ2-1; tentatively, D is TRBD2 (6 bases). Germline V gene data show CDR1 as SEHNR and CDR2 as FQNEAQ (reference sequence). This CDR3 has 12 amino acids. This chain's CDR3 is CSSSFREAEQFF. CDR3 in DNA: TGTTCCAGCAGCTTCAGGGAGGCTGAGCAGTTCTTC.

The chain uses TRBV2 and TRBJ1-5, with a possible D match to TRBD1 (6 bases). CDR3 size: 14 residues. CDR1 SNHLY and CDR2 FYNNEI come from the germline V gene. V was shortened by 5 bases and J by 3 bases, with 11 bases between the two germline ends. The CDR3 region is CASSLQGVNQPQHF. The CDR3 DNA sequence: TGTGCCAGCAGTCTACAGGGAGTCAATCAGCCCCAGCATTTT.

Here the CDR3 reads CASSFKGHSNQPQHF. The CDR3 DNA sequence: TGTGCCAGCTCATTCAAGGGACATAGCAATCAGCCCCAGCATTTT. The rearrangement joins TRBV18 to TRBJ1-5, with D tentatively TRBD1 (6 bases). Per the germline V gene, CDR1 is KGHSH and CDR2 is LQKENI. The V end was cut by 5 bases, the J end by 0 bases, with 11 bases between. The CDR3 loop spans 15 amino acids.

This clone was seen only once. The V gene is TRBV7-4, the J gene TRBJ2-7; the D gene is possibly TRBD1 (5 bases). V was cut by 0 bases and J by 2 bases, with 14 bases left in between. The germline gives CDR1 SGHVT, CDR2 SQSDAQ. The CDR3 consists of 16 residues. The CDR3 here is CASSLAIGRAPYEQYF. As DNA, the CDR3 is TGTGCCAGCAGCTTAGCAATAGGCAGGGCCCCCTACGAGCAGTACTTC.

J is TRBJ2-7 and V is TRBV18; D is possibly TRBD2 (6 bases). The germline V gene has CDR1 KGHSH and CDR2 LQKENI. Trimming left V 3 bases short and J 6 bases short, with 21 bases between. The CDR3 sequence is 16 residues long. In DNA, the CDR3 is TGTGCCAGCTCACCGATAGACCTTATGTTCGGGGGCGAGCAGTACTTC. It is translated as CASSPIDLMFGGEQYF.

The chain joins TRBV10-1 to TRBJ2-7, with 9 bases lining up with TRBD1. V dropped 8 bases and J dropped 3; count of bases not matched to a gene: 5. Looked up from germline, CDR1 is WNHNN and CDR2 is SYGVQD (reference sequence). The CDR3 covers 13 residues. Here the CDR3 DNA reads TGCGCCAGCGGGGAGACAGGGGGCTACGAGCAGTACTTC. Translating it yields CASGETGGYEQYF.